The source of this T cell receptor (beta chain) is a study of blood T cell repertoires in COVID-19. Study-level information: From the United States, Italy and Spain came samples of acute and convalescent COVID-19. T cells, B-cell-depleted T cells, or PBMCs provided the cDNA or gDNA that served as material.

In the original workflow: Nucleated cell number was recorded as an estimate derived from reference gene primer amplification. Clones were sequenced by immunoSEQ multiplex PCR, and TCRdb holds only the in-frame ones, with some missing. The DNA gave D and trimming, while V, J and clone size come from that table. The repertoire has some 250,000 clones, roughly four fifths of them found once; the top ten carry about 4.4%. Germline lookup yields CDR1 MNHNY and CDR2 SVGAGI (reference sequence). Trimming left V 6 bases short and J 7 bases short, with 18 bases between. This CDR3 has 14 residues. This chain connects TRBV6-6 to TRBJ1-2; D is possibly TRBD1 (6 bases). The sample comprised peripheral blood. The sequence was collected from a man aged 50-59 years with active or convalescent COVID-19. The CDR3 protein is CASSPEGGGGGYTF. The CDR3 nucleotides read TGTGCCAGCAGCCCAGAGGGGGGGGGCGGTGGCTACACCTTC.